The clone carrying this T cell receptor beta chain was seen ten or more times. Its target is unknown. This sample was included in a study of spatial heterogeneity in lung cancer. Study-level points and caveats: Estimates put coverage of tumor T cells roughly 7% for alpha and 11% to 15% for beta chains. Tumor mutation counts were tracked by expanded intratumoral alpha and beta TCR counts.

Sample time point: sample taken at primary tumor resection. Whole RNA was taken from tumor, nontumor lung or frozen PBMC; it was then sequenced unsorted. Looked up from germline, CDR1 is MDHEN and CDR2 is SYDVKM. This CDR3 has 16 residues. The trim removed 6 bases at V and 8 bases at J, leaving 12 bases unmatched. In TCRdb, the 5' RACE reads were re-called with MiXCR into one record per CDR3 protein. The profile covers 8,500 to 10,000 distinct CDR3 sequences, with about 2.7% appearing a single time and approximately 13% taken by the ten largest. This chain uses TRBV28 with TRBJ2-1; TRBD1 agrees at 11 bases. The sequence came from a male donor with early-stage non-small cell lung cancer. Source: lung tumor tissue, taken at surgery. The CDR3 region has the DNA TGTGCCAGCAGCACTTATTCCGGGACAGGGGGGGATGAGCAGTTCTTC. Amino acid sequence: CASSTYSGTGGDEQFF. The complete variable domain, with remaining parts taken from reference TRBV28 and TRBJ2-1, reads DVKVTQSSRYLVKRTGEKVFLECVQDMDHENMFWYRQDPGLGLRLIYFSYDVKMKEKGDIPEGYSVSREKKERFSLILESASTNQTSMYLCASSTYSGTGGDEQFFGPGTRLTVL.